The T cell receptor (beta chain) described here comes from a study of T cells after yellow fever vaccination. MiXCR, run by TCRdb on the 5' RACE reads, gives a single entry per CDR3 protein. The table records 300,000 to 400,000 distinct CDR3 sequences, around 13% of them present only once. The CDR3 length is 14 residues. V was trimmed by 2 bases and J by 7 bases, leaving 10 bases between them. Germline CDR1 SGHRS, CDR2 YFSETQ. Broader study findings: On re-exposure, the response was weaker but peaked faster, at day 5 versus 15. Some clonotypes, a small share, were shared between CD4 and CD8 compartments.

About this clonotype: Its antigen is as yet unknown.

The clonotype comes from a man aged 18 to 29 who received the YFV17D yellow fever vaccine. This chain uses TRBV5-1 with TRBJ1-6, with D possibly matching TRBD1 (6 bases). Source: CD4+ T cells sorted from PBMCs, taken 15 days after the yellow fever booster vaccination. The CDR3 region is CASSFGGQNSPLHF. CDR3 nucleotides: TGCGCCAGCAGCTTTGGGGGACAAAATTCACCCCTCCACTTT. The entire variable domain, with the rest obtained from reference TRBV5-1 and TRBJ1-6, is as follows: KAGVTQTPRYLIKTRGQQVTLSCSPISGHRSVSWYQQTPGQGLQFLFEYFSETQRNKGNFPGRFSGRQFSNSRSEMNVSTLELGDSALYLCASSFGGQNSPLHFGNGTRLTVT.